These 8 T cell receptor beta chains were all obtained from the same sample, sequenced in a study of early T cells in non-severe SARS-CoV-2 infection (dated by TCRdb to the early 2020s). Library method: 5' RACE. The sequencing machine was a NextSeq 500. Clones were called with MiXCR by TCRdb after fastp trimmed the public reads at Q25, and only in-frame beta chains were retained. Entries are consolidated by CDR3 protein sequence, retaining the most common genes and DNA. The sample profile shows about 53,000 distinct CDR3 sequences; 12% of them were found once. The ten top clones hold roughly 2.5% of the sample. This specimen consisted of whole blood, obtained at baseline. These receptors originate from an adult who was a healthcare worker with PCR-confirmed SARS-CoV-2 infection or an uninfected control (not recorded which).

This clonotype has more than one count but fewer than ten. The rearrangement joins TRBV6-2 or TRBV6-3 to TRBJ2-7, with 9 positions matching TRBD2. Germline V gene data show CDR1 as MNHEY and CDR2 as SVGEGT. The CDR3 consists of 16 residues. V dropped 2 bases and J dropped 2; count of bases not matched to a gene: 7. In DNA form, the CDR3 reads TGTGCCAGCAGTTACGGTGGTAGCGGGAGTGCCTACGAGCAGTACTTC. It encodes CASSYGGSGSAYEQYF.

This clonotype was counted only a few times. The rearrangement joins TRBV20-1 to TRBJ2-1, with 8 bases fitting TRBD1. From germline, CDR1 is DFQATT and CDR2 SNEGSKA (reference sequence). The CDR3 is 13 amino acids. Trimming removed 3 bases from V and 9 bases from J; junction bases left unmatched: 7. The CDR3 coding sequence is TGCAGTGCTAGCCCTAGGACAGGGAGTGAGCAGTTCTTC. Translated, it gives CSASPRTGSEQFF.

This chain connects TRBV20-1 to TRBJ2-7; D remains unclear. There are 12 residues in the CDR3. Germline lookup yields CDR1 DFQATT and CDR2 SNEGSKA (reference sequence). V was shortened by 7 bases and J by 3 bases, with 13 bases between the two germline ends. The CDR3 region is CSVKNQNYEQYF. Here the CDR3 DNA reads TGCAGTGTCAAAAACCAGAACTACGAGCAGTACTTC.

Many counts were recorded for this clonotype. The CDR3 bases are TGCAGCGTTGAAGGGCGTGACGGGGAGCTGTTTTTT. Translation: CSVEGRDGELFF. The genes are TRBV29-1 and TRBJ2-2; D gene unclear. Germline values: CDR1 SQVTM, CDR2 ANQGSEA. The CDR3 has 12 residues. Trimming took off 1 base at V and 7 bases at J, with 7 bases between the two ends.

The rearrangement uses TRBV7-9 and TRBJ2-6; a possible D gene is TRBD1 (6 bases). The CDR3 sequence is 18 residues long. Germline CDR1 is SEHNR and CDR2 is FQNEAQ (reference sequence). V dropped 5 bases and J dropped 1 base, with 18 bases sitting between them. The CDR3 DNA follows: TGTGCCAGCAGCCGTACCGACAGGTTAGCTTCTGGGGCCAACGTCCTGACTTTC. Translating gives CASSRTDRLASGANVLTF.

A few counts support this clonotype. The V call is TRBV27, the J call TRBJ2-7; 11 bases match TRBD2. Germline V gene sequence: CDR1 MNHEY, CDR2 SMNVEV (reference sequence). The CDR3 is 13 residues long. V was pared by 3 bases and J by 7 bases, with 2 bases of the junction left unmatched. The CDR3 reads CASSFTSGREQYF. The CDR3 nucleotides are TGTGCCAGCAGTTTTACTAGCGGGAGAGAGCAGTACTTC.

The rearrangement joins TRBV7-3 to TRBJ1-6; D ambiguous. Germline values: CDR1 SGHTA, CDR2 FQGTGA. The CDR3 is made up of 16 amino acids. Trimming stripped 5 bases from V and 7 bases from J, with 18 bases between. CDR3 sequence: CASSNQGLGSNSPLHF. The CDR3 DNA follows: TGTGCCAGCAGCAACCAAGGCTTGGGGTCCAATTCACCCCTCCACTTT.

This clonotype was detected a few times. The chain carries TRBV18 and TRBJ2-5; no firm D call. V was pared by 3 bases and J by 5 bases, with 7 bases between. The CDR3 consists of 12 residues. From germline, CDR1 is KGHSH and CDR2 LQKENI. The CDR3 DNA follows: TGTGCCAGCTCACCCCGAGTGGAGACCCAGTACTTC. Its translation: CASSPRVETQYF. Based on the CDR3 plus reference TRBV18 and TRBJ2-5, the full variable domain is NAGVMQNPRHLVRRRGQEARLRCSPMKGHSHVYWYRQLPEEGLKFMVYLQKENIIDESGMPKERFSAEFPKEGPSILRIQQVVRGDSAAYFCASSPRVETQYFGPGTRLLVL.